This is a list of T cell receptor beta chains from one sample in a study of graft-versus-host responses after intestinal transplantation. For these receptors, no antigen is known. The assay was immunoSEQ multiplex PCR, and TCRdb's table has in-frame clones only and misses some. The sample records around 100,000 clones, roughly 87% being singletons. The input for sequencing was unstimulated CD4+ T cells sorted from spleen or lymph node cells, taken before transplant. The receptors originated from a human donor who was the organ donor for an intestinal transplant. CDR3s include the opening cysteine and the closing phenylalanine or tryptophan. Expanded clones are given a class, and other clones once, few, many or no size at all.

V,length,size,J,CDR3
TRBV6-1,11,.,TRBJ2-1,CASSVGNEQFF
TRBV7-3,14,.,TRBJ1-6,CASSLGTGNSPLHF
TRBV9,13,.,TRBJ1-1,CASSVGPGAEAFF
TRBV7-8,14,.,TRBJ2-7,CASSSDRGPYEQYF
TRBV6-1,15,.,TRBJ2-1,CASSEVSGGKNEQFF
TRBV29-1,16,.,TRBJ2-3,CSVGTGMIGFTDTQYF
TRBV6-5,14,once,TRBJ2-5,CASRSADRGETQYF
TRBV13,15,.,TRBJ1-1,CASSLEGSMNTEAFF
TRBV7-9,14,.,TRBJ1-4,CASSLGVSYEKLFF
TRBV19,13,.,TRBJ1-5,CASRGDGYQPQHF
TRBV4-2,16,.,TRBJ2-5,CASSQGLAGVRETQYF
TRBV5-1,16,.,TRBJ2-3,CASSSGGAGLTDTQYF
TRBV10-3,13,.,TRBJ1-4,CAISSRDKEKLFF
TRBV30,11,.,TRBJ2-7,CAWSVQAEQYF
TRBV10-1,14,.,TRBJ2-7,CASSGAGGSGEQYF
TRBV6-6,16,.,TRBJ1-6,CASSRRDLVSNSPLHF
TRBV28,14,.,TRBJ1-1,CASSLWNGQQEAFF
TRBV5-1,14,.,TRBJ1-1,CASSPIRGGTEAFF
TRBV5-6,14,.,TRBJ1-2,CASSLPGQPYGYTF
TRBV7-3,14,.,TRBJ1-1,CASSWGFQGTEAFF
TRBV30,14,once,TRBJ1-2,CALSRQGSGGGYTF
TRBV5-1,15,.,TRBJ2-1,CASSLGVVSSGEQFF
TRBV5-4,14,.,TRBJ1-3,CASSFPPSGNTIYF
TRBV7-3,12,.,TRBJ1-1,CASSHDRGEAFF
TRBV7-2,12,.,TRBJ2-5,CASSFSFETQYF
TRBV2,14,.,TRBJ1-6,CASRIGEVGSPLHF
TRBV27,17,.,TRBJ1-5,CASSSLIRGKGDQPQHF
TRBV7-9,16,.,TRBJ1-1,CASSPGDPRANTEAFF
TRBV7-2,14,.,TRBJ2-3,CASAWGGPTDTQYF
TRBV29-1,15,.,TRBJ1-5,CSVIYTGTGGTAQHF
TRBV10-3,17,.,TRBJ2-1,CAISPSAGGRLSVEQFF
TRBV6-6,16,.,TRBJ2-1,CASSYGFAGGYNEQFF
TRBV5-1,15,.,TRBJ2-2,CASSLSSINTGELFF
TRBV29-1,12,few,TRBJ2-5,CSAVEEQETQYF
TRBV28,12,.,TRBJ1-1,CASSLRTIEAFF
TRBV2,14,.,TRBJ1-1,CASSEAGMNTEAFF
TRBV5-6,14,.,TRBJ2-7,CASSFGQGSYEQYF
TRBV20-1,11,.,.,CSAVSGPEQYF
TRBV9,14,.,TRBJ2-1,CASSASSSYNEQFF
TRBV10-3,15,.,TRBJ2-3,CAISEPGHRTDTQYF
TRBV21-1,16,.,TRBJ1-2,CASSKSVLWQGDGYTF
TRBV7-9,14,.,TRBJ1-1,CASSLALTNTEAFF
TRBV11-3,14,.,TRBJ2-2,CASSSQDRPGELFF
TRBV5-1,16,.,TRBJ2-2,CASSPIQGAHTGELFF
TRBV14,16,.,TRBJ1-6,CASSHRPRRLNSPLHF